Listed below are T cell receptor beta chains from one sample, sequenced in a study of control samples from healthy donors and cancer patients. Generated by immunoSEQ multiplex PCR, the TCRdb table keeps only in-frame clones and is missing some. The table lists roughly 88,000 clones, around 85% of them singletons. The sample consisted of blood. These receptors all come from a man in his thirties or forties in good health. Both conserved end residues are part of each CDR3. D genes are given only for firm matches. Where a row states a size, it is once, few, many or the class of an expanded clone; other rows omit it.

clone size: -
J gene: TRBJ2-1
V gene: TRBV2
D gene: TRBD2
CDR3 protein: CASSGLAGYNEQFF
CDR3 DNA: TGTGCCAGCAGTGGACTAGCGGGGTACAATGAGCAGTTCTTC

clone size: -
J gene: TRBJ1-5
V gene: TRBV28
D gene: -
CDR3 protein: CASSSPTGLDQPQHF
CDR3 DNA: TGTGCCAGCAGTTCCCCGACAGGCCTCGATCAGCCCCAGCATTTT

clone size: few
J gene: TRBJ2-3
V gene: TRBV29-1
D gene: -
CDR3 protein: CSVAASTDTQYF
CDR3 DNA: TGCAGCGTTGCCGCTAGCACAGATACGCAGTATTTT

clone size: -
J gene: TRBJ2-2
V gene: TRBV7-3
D gene: TRBD2
CDR3 protein: CASSSTSGGNTGELFF
CDR3 DNA: TGTGCCAGCAGCTCCACTAGCGGGGGGAACACCGGGGAGCTGTTTTTT

clone size: once
J gene: TRBJ2-1
V gene: TRBV4-1
D gene: -
CDR3 protein: CASSSLPDWGEQFF
CDR3 DNA: TGCGCCAGCAGCTCTCTTCCAGACTGGGGTGAGCAGTTCTTC

clone size: -
J gene: TRBJ2-2
V gene: TRBV5-1
D gene: -
CDR3 protein: CASTRGAVTGELFF
CDR3 DNA: TGCGCCAGCACCAGGGGTGCGGTCACCGGGGAGCTGTTTTTT

clone size: -
J gene: TRBJ1-1
V gene: TRBV20-1
D gene: -
CDR3 protein: CSAFFSGKAFF
CDR3 DNA: TGCAGTGCTTTTTTTTCAGGGAAAGCTTTCTTT

clone size: -
J gene: TRBJ2-2
V gene: TRBV6-5
D gene: -
CDR3 protein: CASSSPGRDTGELFF
CDR3 DNA: TGTGCCAGCAGTTCCCCGGGACGGGACACCGGGGAGCTGTTTTTT

clone size: -
J gene: TRBJ1-4
V gene: TRBV27
D gene: -
CDR3 protein: CASSLSAAPNEKLFF
CDR3 DNA: TGTGCCAGCAGTTTAAGTGCGGCGCCTAATGAAAAACTGTTTTTT

clone size: -
J gene: TRBJ2-1
V gene: TRBV7-2
D gene: -
CDR3 protein: CASSPRNEQFF
CDR3 DNA: TGTGCCAGCAGCCCCCGGAATGAGCAGTTCTTC

clone size: -
J gene: TRBJ1-1
V gene: TRBV28
D gene: -
CDR3 protein: CASSTPPEAFF
CDR3 DNA: TGTGCCAGCAGTACCCCCCCTGAAGCTTTCTTT

clone size: -
J gene: TRBJ2-2
V gene: TRBV7-9
D gene: -
CDR3 protein: CASSLAQVGELFF
CDR3 DNA: TGTGCCAGCAGCTTAGCACAGGTCGGGGAGCTGTTTTTT

clone size: -
J gene: TRBJ1-5
V gene: TRBV3-1/TRBV3-2
D gene: -
CDR3 protein: CASSQRFGQPQHF
CDR3 DNA: TGTGCCAGCAGCCAACGATTCGGTCAGCCCCAGCATTTT

clone size: -
J gene: TRBJ2-2
V gene: TRBV19
D gene: TRBD2
CDR3 protein: CASSILGGAAGELFF
CDR3 DNA: TGTGCCAGTAGTATCCTCGGGGGGGCCGCCGGGGAGCTGTTTTTT

clone size: -
J gene: TRBJ1-2
V gene: TRBV18
D gene: -
CDR3 protein: CASSPPSSGHGYTF
CDR3 DNA: TGTGCCAGCTCACCACCCTCCTCAGGGCATGGCTACACCTTC

clone size: -
J gene: TRBJ1-5
V gene: TRBV19
D gene: TRBD1
CDR3 protein: CASSMDRGNQPQHF
CDR3 DNA: TGTGCCAGTAGTATGGACAGGGGCAATCAGCCCCAGCATTTT

clone size: -
J gene: TRBJ1-2
V gene: TRBV3-1/TRBV3-2
D gene: -
CDR3 protein: CASSRTGYYGYTF
CDR3 DNA: TGTGCCAGCAGCCGCACAGGGTACTATGGCTACACCTTC

clone size: -
J gene: TRBJ2-7
V gene: TRBV29-1
D gene: -
CDR3 protein: CSVDYRDKGSYEQYF
CDR3 DNA: TGCAGCGTTGACTACAGGGATAAAGGCTCCTACGAGCAGTACTTC

clone size: -
J gene: TRBJ2-3
V gene: TRBV2
D gene: TRBD2
CDR3 protein: CASSDRGGPTDTQYF
CDR3 DNA: TGTGCCAGCAGTGACCGCGGGGGGCCCACAGATACGCAGTATTTT

clone size: -
J gene: TRBJ1-4
V gene: TRBV28
D gene: TRBD1
CDR3 protein: CASSPTGTGVVF
CDR3 DNA: TGTGCCAGCAGTCCGACCGGGACAGGGGTTGTCTTT

clone size: once
J gene: TRBJ1-4
V gene: TRBV5-1
D gene: -
CDR3 protein: CASSFGATNEKLFF
CDR3 DNA: TGCGCCAGCAGCTTTGGTGCAACTAATGAAAAACTGTTTTTT

clone size: -
J gene: TRBJ1-2
V gene: TRBV28
D gene: -
CDR3 protein: CASTSAFLQGFGYTF
CDR3 DNA: TGTGCCAGCACCTCTGCCTTTTTACAGGGTTTTGGCTACACCTTC

clone size: -
J gene: TRBJ1-4
V gene: TRBV6-6
D gene: TRBD1
CDR3 protein: CASSYLGTGGEKLFF
CDR3 DNA: TGTGCCAGCAGTTACCTCGGGACAGGGGGGGAAAAACTGTTTTTT

clone size: -
J gene: TRBJ1-1
V gene: TRBV25-1
D gene: -
CDR3 protein: CASSVSAGTHIVTEAFF
CDR3 DNA: TGTGCCAGCAGTGTCTCGGCCGGGACGCATATAGTCACTGAAGCTTTCTTT

clone size: -
J gene: TRBJ1-1
V gene: TRBV9
D gene: -
CDR3 protein: CASSVRPDLGTEAFF
CDR3 DNA: TGTGCCAGCAGCGTGAGACCCGACTTGGGAACTGAAGCTTTCTTT

clone size: -
J gene: TRBJ2-1
V gene: TRBV25-1
D gene: TRBD1
CDR3 protein: CASSGQGQLNEQFF
CDR3 DNA: TGTGCCAGCAGTGGTCAGGGACAGCTAAATGAGCAGTTCTTC

clone size: -
J gene: TRBJ2-4
V gene: TRBV5-1
D gene: -
CDR3 protein: CASGRGAEEGIQYF
CDR3 DNA: TGCGCCAGCGGTCGGGGCGCGGAGGAGGGCATTCAGTACTTC

clone size: few
J gene: TRBJ2-2
V gene: TRBV7-3
D gene: -
CDR3 protein: CASSPISAGELFF
CDR3 DNA: TGTGCCAGCAGCCCCATCTCTGCCGGGGAGCTGTTTTTT

clone size: -
J gene: TRBJ1-3
V gene: TRBV9
D gene: -
CDR3 protein: CASSATAGASGNTIYF
CDR3 DNA: TGTGCCAGCAGCGCCACAGCGGGGGCATCTGGAAACACCATATATTTT

clone size: -
J gene: TRBJ1-3
V gene: TRBV6-1
D gene: TRBD1
CDR3 protein: CASSGWDRGNSGNTIYF
CDR3 DNA: TGTGCCAGCAGTGGTTGGGACAGGGGAAACTCCGGAAACACCATATATTTT

clone size: -
J gene: TRBJ1-4
V gene: TRBV7-8
D gene: -
CDR3 protein: CASGNRAKLFF
CDR3 DNA: TGTGCCAGCGGGAACAGGGCCAAACTGTTTTTT

clone size: -
J gene: TRBJ2-6
V gene: TRBV5-4
D gene: -
CDR3 protein: CASSSPSRVAGANVLTF
CDR3 DNA: TGTGCCAGCAGCTCGCCATCCAGGGTTGCTGGGGCCAACGTCCTGACTTTC

clone size: -
J gene: TRBJ1-6
V gene: TRBV24-1
D gene: -
CDR3 protein: CATPYWRGLYNSPLHF
CDR3 DNA: TGTGCCACCCCTTATTGGCGGGGGCTCTATAATTCACCCCTCCACTTT

clone size: -
J gene: TRBJ2-7
V gene: TRBV5-1
D gene: TRBD1
CDR3 protein: CASSFGQGSFYEQYF
CDR3 DNA: TGCGCCAGCAGCTTCGGACAGGGAAGCTTCTACGAGCAGTACTTC

clone size: once
J gene: TRBJ2-2
V gene: TRBV27
D gene: TRBD2
CDR3 protein: CASRGAGGRDTGELFF
CDR3 DNA: TGTGCCAGCCGGGGAGCGGGGGGGCGGGACACCGGGGAGCTGTTTTTT

clone size: -
J gene: TRBJ1-1
V gene: TRBV6-5
D gene: TRBD1
CDR3 protein: CASSRLGQGTEAFF
CDR3 DNA: TGTGCCAGCAGTCGCCTCGGACAGGGCACTGAAGCTTTCTTT

clone size: -
J gene: TRBJ2-3
V gene: TRBV6-2/TRBV6-3
D gene: TRBD2
CDR3 protein: CASSWTSGGADTQYF
CDR3 DNA: TGTGCCAGCAGTTGGACTAGCGGGGGGGCAGATACGCAGTATTTT

clone size: once
J gene: TRBJ1-2
V gene: TRBV7-2
D gene: -
CDR3 protein: CASSLVRGYGYTF
CDR3 DNA: TGTGCCAGCAGCTTAGTGAGGGGCTATGGCTACACCTTC

clone size: -
J gene: TRBJ1-2
V gene: TRBV6-5
D gene: -
CDR3 protein: CASSPGQWIGYTF
CDR3 DNA: TGTGCCAGCAGCCCCGGACAGTGGATAGGCTACACCTTC

clone size: -
J gene: TRBJ2-3
V gene: TRBV3-1/TRBV3-2
D gene: -
CDR3 protein: CASSLSTRGTQYF
CDR3 DNA: TGTGCCAGCAGCCTTTCCACGAGGGGTACGCAGTATTTT

clone size: -
J gene: TRBJ1-2
V gene: TRBV4-1
D gene: -
CDR3 protein: CASSQVSGVRPHGYTF
CDR3 DNA: TGCGCCAGCAGCCAAGTAAGCGGGGTCAGACCCCATGGCTACACCTTC

clone size: few
J gene: TRBJ1-2
V gene: TRBV27
D gene: -
CDR3 protein: CASSLSSAIQGYTF
CDR3 DNA: TGTGCCAGCAGTTTATCGAGCGCGATTCAGGGCTACACCTTC

clone size: -
J gene: TRBJ2-2
V gene: TRBV10-1
D gene: TRBD1
CDR3 protein: CASSRTGGTGELFF
CDR3 DNA: TGCGCCAGCAGCCGGACAGGGGGCACCGGGGAGCTGTTTTTT

clone size: -
J gene: TRBJ2-7
V gene: TRBV7-9
D gene: TRBD2
CDR3 protein: CASSSGLAGREQYF
CDR3 DNA: TGTGCCAGCAGCTCGGGACTAGCGGGGCGCGAGCAGTACTTC

clone size: once
J gene: TRBJ2-7
V gene: TRBV6-5
D gene: -
CDR3 protein: CASSRGPYEQYF
CDR3 DNA: TGTGCCAGCAGCCGGGGGCCCTACGAGCAGTACTTC

clone size: -
J gene: TRBJ1-6
V gene: TRBV4-2
D gene: -
CDR3 protein: CASSREDRNSPLHF
CDR3 DNA: TGTGCCAGCAGCCGAGAGGACCGTAATTCACCCCTCCACTTT

clone size: -
J gene: TRBJ1-6
V gene: TRBV9
D gene: -
CDR3 protein: CASSTLISPLHF
CDR3 DNA: TGTGCCAGCAGCACCTTAATTTCACCCCTCCACTTT

clone size: -
J gene: TRBJ2-3
V gene: TRBV2
D gene: TRBD2
CDR3 protein: CASTKGSSGRAGDTQYF
CDR3 DNA: TGTGCCAGCACTAAAGGGAGTAGCGGGAGGGCGGGAGATACGCAGTATTTT

clone size: -
J gene: TRBJ2-2
V gene: TRBV18
D gene: -
CDR3 protein: CASSPPSQTTGELFF
CDR3 DNA: TGTGCCAGCTCACCACCGAGTCAGACCACCGGGGAGCTGTTTTTT

clone size: medium-sized
J gene: TRBJ1-5
V gene: TRBV5-4
D gene: TRBD1
CDR3 protein: CASSLGGYQPQHF
CDR3 DNA: TGTGCCAGCAGCTTAGGGGGCTATCAGCCCCAGCATTTT